This T cell receptor (beta chain) was found in a study of chemoradiotherapy in HPV16-positive cancers. Study summary: Candidate HPV-specific T-cell clones and common TCR motifs came from functional assays in two HPV16-positive patients. Study observations and caveats: Candidate HPV-specific clones and E7-related TCR motifs grew in tumor during treatment. For HPV16-positive patients, expanding HPV-responsive T cells associated with longer recurrence-free survival.

Only in-frame clones appear in the TCRdb table, and some are missing; sequencing was by immunoSEQ multiplex PCR. The table has some 34,000 clones, about nine tenths seen once. Notes on this clone: The antigen remains undetermined.

The germline gives CDR1 LNHNV, CDR2 YYDKDF (reference sequence). Trimming removed 4 bases from V and 7 bases from J; junction bases left unmatched: 7. CDR3 length: 14 residues. J is TRBJ2-5 and V is TRBV15; 9 bases agree with TRBD1. This clonotype was sampled from a human donor with HPV-associated anogenital cancer. The sample in question was blood, obtained from a patient who underwent chemoradiotherapy. CDR3 sequence (DNA): TGTGCCACCAGCAAAGTAACAGGGGGCGTGACCCAGTACTTC. The encoded protein is CATSKVTGGVTQYF.